This T cell receptor beta chain originates from a study of blood T cell repertoires in COVID-19. Sequencing used immunoSEQ multiplex PCR; TCRdb keeps in-frame clones, though not all of them. The table includes around 260,000 clones, about nine tenths detected once. The CDR3 loop spans 17 amino acids. After removal of 1 base from V and 4 bases from J, the junction contained 10 bases not matched to a gene. Germline CDR1 is SGHDT and CDR2 is YYEEEE. The TCR comes from a man aged 55 to 70 who had recovered from COVID-19. The genes are TRBV5-6 and TRBJ2-5; TRBD2 matches 10 bases. Sequencing was done on a sample of peripheral blood. CDR3 nucleotides: TGTGCCAGCAGCTTGATCAGCGGGGGGGCTGGGAGAGAGACCCAGTACTTC. Amino acid sequence: CASSLISGGAGRETQYF.